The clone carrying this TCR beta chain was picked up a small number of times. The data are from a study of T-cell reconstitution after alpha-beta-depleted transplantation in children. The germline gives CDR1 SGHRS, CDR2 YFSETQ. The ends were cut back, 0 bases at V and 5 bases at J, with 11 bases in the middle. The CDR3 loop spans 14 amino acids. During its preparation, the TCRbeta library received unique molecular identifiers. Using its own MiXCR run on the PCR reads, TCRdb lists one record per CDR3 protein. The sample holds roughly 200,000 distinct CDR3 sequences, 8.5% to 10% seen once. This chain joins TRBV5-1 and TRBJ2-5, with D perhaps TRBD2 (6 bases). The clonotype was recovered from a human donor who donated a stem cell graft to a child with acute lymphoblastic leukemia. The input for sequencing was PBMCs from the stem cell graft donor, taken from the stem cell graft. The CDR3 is CASSLGGDGETQYF. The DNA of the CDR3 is TGCGCCAGCAGCTTGGGGGGGGACGGGGAGACCCAGTACTTC.